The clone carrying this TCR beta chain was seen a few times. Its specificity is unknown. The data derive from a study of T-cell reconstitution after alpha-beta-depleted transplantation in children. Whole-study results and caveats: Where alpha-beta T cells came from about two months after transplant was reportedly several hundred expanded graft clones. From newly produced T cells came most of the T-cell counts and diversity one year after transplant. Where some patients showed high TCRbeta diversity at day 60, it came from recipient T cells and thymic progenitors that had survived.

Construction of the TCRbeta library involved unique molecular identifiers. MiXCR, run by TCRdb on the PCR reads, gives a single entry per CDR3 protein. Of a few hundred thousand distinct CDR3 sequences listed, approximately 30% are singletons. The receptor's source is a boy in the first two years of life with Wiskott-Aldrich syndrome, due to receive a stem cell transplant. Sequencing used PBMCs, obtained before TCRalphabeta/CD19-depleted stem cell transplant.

As DNA, the CDR3 is TGTGCCAGCAGCTTTGTGGGAGTATACAATGAGCAGTTCTTC. This codes for CASSFVGVYNEQFF. The chain carries TRBV5-5 and TRBJ2-1; perhaps TRBD2 as D (5 bases). With 2 bases removed from V and 4 bases from J, the gap between germline ends came to 10 bases. From germline, CDR1 is SGHKS and CDR2 YYEKEE (reference sequence). The CDR3 is made up of 14 amino acids.